This TCR beta chain was captured by sequencing in a study of shared clonotypes between healthy human individuals. Study as a whole: The study used three CD4 naive, three CD4 memory, two CD8 naive and one CD8 memory plate per donor.

Healthy and HIV-negative, the adult donors had no recent acute infections or vaccinations. Only in-frame clones appear in the TCRdb table, and some are missing; sequencing was by immunoSEQ multiplex PCR. The sample lists around 2.5 million clones, roughly 93% occurring once. The germline V gene has CDR1 SGDLS and CDR2 YYNGEE. The ends were cut back, 0 bases at V and 2 bases at J, with 11 bases in the middle. CDR3 size: 15 residues. This chain uses TRBV9 with TRBJ1-1; unclear D gene. Sequencing was carried out using naive CD4+ T cells from PBMCs. As to subset: CD45RA+ positively selected. The TCR sequence derives from a man aged 18 to 35 in good health. Some clones in this sample may be carry-over from other donors' samples. DNA for the CDR3: TGTGCCAGCAGCGTAGAACCATCAGGCAACACTGAAGCTTTCTTT. This sequence encodes CASSVEPSGNTEAFF.